The present TCR beta chain was sequenced within a study of shared clonotypes between healthy human individuals. Method: immunoSEQ multiplex PCR; TCRdb's copy keeps in-frame clones and lacks some. The table shows about 2.3 million clones, with approximately 93% occurring only once. Both subsets, CD45RA+ naive and CD45RA-negative memory, were split from the CD4+ cells. Points from the study as a whole: When compared with the clonotypes that were shared by all four sorted-subset donors, the non-shared clonotypes turned out to have lower generation probabilities. Rarefaction exposed incomplete sorted-subset sequencing despite large depth.

Turning to this clone: The antigen is not known. The sample holds other DNA sequences that translate to the same CDR3.

The CDR3 runs to 15 residues. Germline values: CDR1 SGHRS, CDR2 YFSETQ. Germline trimming cut 3 bases from V and 2 bases from J; bases unmatched to any gene: 7. Sequencing used naive CD4+ T cells from PBMCs. The subset denotes: CD45RA+ positively selected. The rearrangement links TRBV5-1 to TRBJ1-2; the match to TRBD1 covers 7 bases. The sequence came from a man younger than 30 in good health. Some clones in this sample may be carry-over from other donors' samples. CDR3 bases: TGCGCCAGCAGCTCCCAGGGGGGGGGCAACTATGGCTACACCTTC. Protein product: CASSSQGGGNYGYTF.